These T cell receptor beta chains were read from a single sample in a study of T cell changes during pregnancy in multiple sclerosis. Clones were read by immunoSEQ multiplex PCR, and TCRdb kept only the in-frame ones, dropping some. The table lists tens of thousands of clones, about 90% of them singletons, with 0.39% in the top ten. The material sequenced was CD4+ T cells from peripheral blood mononuclear cells, taken after pregnancy. The source is a female donor with multiple sclerosis, enrolled in a pregnancy study. Both conserved end residues are part of each CDR3. A D gene is named only where the DNA matches it firmly.

TRBD1	TRBV10-3	TRBJ2-2	CAISTRGQLTNTGELFF
NA	TRBV6-5	TRBJ1-2	CASSLSGERGYTF
NA	TRBV29-1	TRBJ2-6	CSVEGSSFASGANVLTF
NA	TRBV11-2	TRBJ1-1	CASSLRVNTEAFF
NA	TRBV28	TRBJ1-2	CASSLGAGNYGYTF
TRBD2	TRBV5-4	TRBJ2-5	CASSLRTSGQETQYF
TRBD2	TRBV4-3	TRBJ2-3	CASSQEGLAGTDTQYF
NA	TRBV10-3	TRBJ2-2	CAISRGGSGAGELFF
TRBD2	TRBV11-2	TRBJ2-7	CASSPAGALSYEQYF
NA	TRBV6-4	TRBJ1-5	CASSDSIIEPYSNQPQHF
TRBD1	TRBV5-1	TRBJ2-3	CASSLRGLGTDTQYF
NA	TRBV7-9	TRBJ1-2	CASSGESGHGYTF
NA	TRBV6-1	TRBJ1-1	CASSEGAGGANTEAFF
TRBD2	TRBV5-6	TRBJ2-7	CASSPGLADSYEQYF
NA	TRBV28	TRBJ2-1	CASRAVGNNEQFF